This TCR beta chain emerged from a study of blood T cell repertoires in COVID-19. Study at large: Acute and convalescent COVID-19 samples came from the United States, Italy and Spain.

CDR3 size: 15 residues. Germline V gene lookup returns CDR1 LNHDA and CDR2 SQIVND (reference sequence). Trimming pared 3 bases from V and 5 bases from J, leaving 16 bases between. In the study's own analysis: By means of reference gene primer amplification, nucleated cell counts were estimated. Some clones are missing from TCRdb's copy, which holds only in-frame ones; the method was immunoSEQ multiplex PCR. Clonal size and the V and J genes are those of that table, whereas D and trimming came from the DNA. Found here are over 200,000 clones, around four fifths of them singletons; the top ten hold 2% to 3%.

The receptor's source is a woman in her seventies with active or convalescent COVID-19. Sequencing used peripheral blood. The chain links TRBV19 to TRBJ1-1, with a possible D match to TRBD1 (5 bases). CDR3: CASSIVAGDRTEAFF. The DNA for the CDR3 is TGTGCCAGTAGTATTGTAGCGGGGGACCGGACTGAAGCTTTCTTT.